This note documents a single T cell receptor beta chain sequence. Antigen: not known. Terminally differentiated effector memory CD45RA+ cells were excluded by CCR7 positive selection of CD45RO-negative cells. Germline V gene sequence: CDR1 SGHDT, CDR2 YYEEEE. This CDR3 is 14 amino acids long. V was trimmed by 0 bases and J by 0 bases, leaving 6 bases between them. The entry originates in a study of shared clonotypes between healthy human individuals. About the research overall: CD4 naive and CD4 memory each took three plates per donor, while CD8 naive took two and CD8 memory one.

Study-wide results and limits: Non-shared clonotypes were found to have lower generation probabilities than the clonotypes that were shared by all four of the sorted-subset donors. Richness estimates generally favored naive over memory subsets.

Authors' processing steps: Junction-only immunoSEQ data arrived without quality scores, meaning filtering differed. Sequencing used immunoSEQ multiplex PCR; TCRdb keeps in-frame clones, though not all of them. From that table come the V and J calls and clone size; the DNA was used to work out D and trimming. Of hundreds of thousands of clones in the sample, roughly 95% were seen once. The chain links TRBV5-6 to TRBJ2-5; D is ambiguous. Sequenced sample: naive CD8+ T cells sorted from blood. The origin of this receptor is a woman under 40 in good health. CDR3 region: CASSLEGYQETQYF. CDR3 nucleotides: TGTGCCAGCAGCTTGGAGGGATACCAAGAGACCCAGTACTTC.